These 10 T cell receptor beta chains were sequenced from one sample in a study of identical twins. TCRdb reanalysed the 5' RACE reads using MiXCR and keeps one entry per CDR3 protein. The sample carries approximately 230,000 distinct CDR3 sequences, 5.5% to 7.5% recorded once. These data were also reused for a study on T cells expressing NK-cell markers.

Material for sequencing was CD8+ T cells sorted from blood. The receptors derive from a woman aged 18-29 years in good health.

This clonotype has a count of ten or more. V usage is TRBV11-2 and J usage is TRBJ2-3; no definite D call. V lost 5 bases and J 0 bases, leaving 12 bases between the germline ends. CDR1 and CDR2 (germline): SGHAT, FQNNGV. This CDR3 comprises 15 residues. The CDR3 region is CASSPLGGSTDTQYF. The CDR3 region has the DNA TGTGCCAGCAGCCCTCTGGGCGGTAGCACAGATACGCAGTATTTT.

This clonotype was detected only a few times. V and J are TRBV6-5 and TRBJ1-2, with D unclear. Germline V gene lookup returns CDR1 MNHEY and CDR2 SVGAGI. V was trimmed by 6 bases and J by 1 base, leaving 9 bases between them. This CDR3 contains 13 residues. The CDR3 protein is CASSSGDNYGYTF. The CDR3 DNA reads TGTGCCAGCAGCTCCGGCGATAACTATGGCTACACCTTC.

This clonotype was counted between two and nine times. The rearrangement joins TRBV27 to TRBJ1-5, with 8 bases matching TRBD1. This CDR3 has 14 amino acids. V trimming: 8 bases; J trimming: 5 bases; junction bases outside the gene matches: 8. Germline V gene sequence: CDR1 MNHEY, CDR2 SMNVEV (reference sequence). CDR3 sequence (DNA): TGTGCCAGCTCTCCGACAGGGGACTATCAGCCCCAGCATTTT. It codes for CASSPTGDYQPQHF.

The chain employs TRBV7-9 and TRBJ1-2, with D possibly TRBD1 on 6 matching bases. The CDR3 is 16 amino acids. The V gene lost 3 bases and the J gene lost 3 bases, with 17 bases spanning the gap. CDR1 and CDR2 from the germline V gene are SEHNR and FQNEAQ (reference sequence). CDR3 sequence: CASSFPWRRGDYGYTF. The CDR3 nucleotides read TGTGCCAGCAGCTTCCCCTGGCGCAGGGGCGACTATGGCTACACCTTC.

This clonotype was observed a few times. The genes are TRBV12-3 or TRBV12-4 and TRBJ2-3; D is ambiguous. Trimming shortened V by 3 bases and J by 3 bases, and 13 bases separated the two germline ends. The CDR3 is made up of 15 amino acids. The CDR3 sequence: CASSLSRARTDTQYF. The CDR3 bases are TGTGCCAGCAGTTTGTCTAGGGCGAGGACAGATACGCAGTATTTT.

This clonotype was recorded many times. The chain recombines TRBV5-6 with TRBJ2-3; D might be TRBD1 (5 bases). The germline CDR1 and CDR2 sequences are SGHDT and YYEEEE. The V and J ends lost 3 bases and 5 bases respectively, with 7 bases between them. The CDR3 has 12 amino acids. The CDR3 loop is CASSSGIDTQYF. DNA of the CDR3: TGTGCCAGCAGCTCAGGGATAGATACGCAGTATTTT.

This clonotype was counted between two and nine times. The chain carries TRBV9 and TRBJ1-5, with TRBD1 matching 9 bases. Germline CDR1 SGDLS, CDR2 YYNGEE. This CDR3 comprises 16 residues. J lost 2 bases, V lost 3 bases, and 6 bases had no gene match. CDR3 loop: CASSAGTGKGNQPQHF. CDR3 bases: TGTGCCAGCAGCGCTGGGACAGGGAAGGGCAATCAGCCCCAGCATTTT.

The CDR3 DNA reads TGTGCCAGCAGTTTAGGACAGGGCGGGGCCTACGAGCAGTACTTC. Its translation is CASSLGQGGAYEQYF. This chain links TRBV6-5 with TRBJ2-7; 8 bases align to TRBD1. Germline assignment: CDR1 MNHEY and CDR2 SVGAGI. V lost 4 bases to trimming and J lost 2 bases; unmatched junction nucleotides: 7. The CDR3 length is 15 residues.

The table lists this clonotype with many counts. The J gene is TRBJ2-1, the V gene TRBV18, with D possibly matching TRBD2 (6 bases). From germline, CDR1 is KGHSH and CDR2 LQKENI. Trimming removed 6 bases from V and 4 bases from J, with 16 bases in between. This CDR3 region has 15 residues. CDR3 sequence reads: CASSRRRDGYNEQFF. In DNA, the CDR3 is TGTGCCAGCTCTCGTCGGCGGGACGGATACAATGAGCAGTTCTTC.

This clonotype occurred many times. The J gene is TRBJ1-1, the V gene TRBV20-1; D is ambiguous. V shed 1 base and J shed 1 base, with 7 bases lying between them. Germline CDR1 DFQATT, CDR2 SNEGSKA (reference sequence). This CDR3 is built from 13 residues. The CDR3 sequence is CSARGRGNTEAFF. The CDR3 DNA follows: TGCAGTGCTAGAGGGCGGGGGAACACTGAAGCTTTCTTT.